This entry lists 11 T cell receptor beta chains sequenced from one sample in a study of response to subunit inactivated influenza vaccine. Using its own MiXCR run on the RT-PCR reads, TCRdb lists one record per CDR3 protein. The sample carries 500,000 to 700,000 distinct CDR3 sequences, roughly 25% recorded once. The sample was also linked to a second study, of T cells expressing NK-cell markers. From that report: Beta-chain TCR cDNA was generated via 5'RACE template switching with UMIs.

Here the sequenced sample was CD4+ T cells sorted from PBMCs, taken roughly 12 days after vaccination. These receptors all stem from a man aged 45-65 years who received an inactivated influenza vaccine.

This clonotype has only a few counts. V and J are TRBV20-1 and TRBJ1-2; D uncertain. The ends were cut back, 0 bases at V and 9 bases at J, with 14 bases in the middle. This CDR3 has 13 residues. CDR1 is DFQATT and CDR2 is SNEGSKA in the germline V gene (reference sequence). The CDR3 here is CSARDRAAYRYTF. The CDR3 bases are TGCAGTGCTAGAGATAGGGCAGCTTACCGCTACACCTTC.

This clonotype was recorded a few times. V usage is TRBV20-1 and J usage is TRBJ2-5, with 10 bases aligning to TRBD2. Germline V CDR1 and CDR2: DFQATT, SNEGSKA (reference sequence). The V and J ends lost 3 bases and 3 bases, in that order; junction bases with no gene match: 7. This CDR3 has 15 residues. In DNA, the CDR3 is TGCAGTGCTAGTTCCACTACTAGCGGGAAAGAGACCCAGTACTTC. It yields the protein CSASSTTSGKETQYF.

The J gene is TRBJ1-5, the V gene TRBV6-1; maybe TRBD1 (6 bases). With 8 bases removed from V and 2 bases from J, the gap between germline ends came to 13 bases. The CDR3 is 14 residues long. Germline lookup yields CDR1 MNHNS and CDR2 SASEGT. The CDR3 DNA sequence: TGTGCCAGCTCACAGGGTGTTCGCAATCAGCCCCAGCATTTT. Translating it yields CASSQGVRNQPQHF.

This clonotype turned up a few times. The chain joins TRBV30 to TRBJ2-6; 8 bases map to TRBD1. The CDR3 contains 19 residues. Trimming cost V 0 bases and J 4 bases; bases outside gene matches: 14. Germline assignment: CDR1 GTSNPN and CDR2 SVGIG (reference sequence). CDR3 DNA sequence: TGTGCCTGGAGTGTTAGGGCAGGGGGCCTTTCTATAGGGGCCAACGTCCTGACTTTC. Amino acids: CAWSVRAGGLSIGANVLTF.

This clonotype showed up just a few times. The V gene is TRBV12-3 or TRBV12-4, the J gene TRBJ2-2; D gene unclear. The germline V and J ends were trimmed by 2 bases and 0 bases, with 4 bases remaining between them. The CDR3 has 14 residues. CDR3 coding DNA: TGTGCCAGCAGTTTACTACCGAACACCGGGGAGCTGTTTTTT. Encoded protein: CASSLLPNTGELFF.

This clonotype was seen a handful of times. The chain carries TRBV6-2 or TRBV6-3 and TRBJ2-7, with 11 nucleotides matching TRBD2. V shed 2 bases and J 3 bases; nucleotides not matched to a gene: 12. CDR3 length: 18 amino acids. Germline assignment: CDR1 MNHEY and CDR2 SVGEGT. CDR3 coding DNA: TGTGCCAGCAGTTACGGAATAGCGGGAGGGCCTCGGGGCTACGAGCAGTACTTC. As protein: CASSYGIAGGPRGYEQYF.

The CDR3 spells CASSAGLWPQHF. In DNA form, the CDR3 reads TGTGCCAGCAGCGCCGGGCTTTGGCCCCAGCATTTT. The chain recombines TRBV12-3 or TRBV12-4 with TRBJ1-5; D uncertain. This CDR3 region has 12 residues. Trimming left V 6 bases short and J 9 bases short, with 12 bases between.

A few counts support this clonotype. The chain couples TRBV29-1 to TRBJ1-2; TRBD1 might be the D (6 bases). The CDR3 is 15 residues long. Germline CDR1 is SQVTM and CDR2 is ANQGSEA. V lost 3 bases, J lost 2 bases, and 16 bases lay in between. The CDR3 DNA reads TGCAGCGTTGACTCCGGGACAAACAACAACTATGGCTACACCTTC. This codes for CSVDSGTNNNYGYTF.

The chain combines TRBV6-2 or TRBV6-3 with TRBJ2-5, with TRBD2 identical over 11 bases. The CDR3 runs 17 residues. V was clipped by 2 bases and J by 4 bases; unmatched bases: 9. Germline V gene sequence: CDR1 MNHEY, CDR2 SVGEGT. CDR3 residues: CASSYGLLAGVGETQYF. CDR3 nucleotide sequence: TGTGCCAGCAGTTACGGCCTACTAGCGGGGGTTGGAGAGACCCAGTACTTC.

This clonotype showed up just a few times. The rearrangement uses TRBV12-3 or TRBV12-4 and TRBJ1-2; possible D gene TRBD1, 6 bases. This CDR3 region has 14 residues. V was shortened by 6 bases and J by 3 bases, with 14 bases between the two germline ends. As DNA, the CDR3 is TGTGCCAGCAGAGCAGACAGGAAGGACTATGGCTACACCTTC. Its protein product is CASRADRKDYGYTF.

V usage is TRBV11-2 and J usage is TRBJ2-7; D remains unclear. The germline V gene encodes CDR1 SGHAT and CDR2 FQNNGV. CDR3 length: 15 residues. V lost 2 bases, J lost 6 bases, and 17 bases lay in between. This chain's CDR3 is CASSLTARQLGEQYF. CDR3 nucleotides: TGTGCCAGCAGCTTAACCGCCCGTCAATTAGGCGAGCAGTACTTC.